These 7 T cell receptor beta chains came from one sample sequenced in a study of Graves' ophthalmopathy and Graves' hyperthyroidism. The authors amplified TCR beta CDR3 regions, and they did so from RNA transcripts for repertoire sequencing. Amplification began with first-round RT-PCR using HTBI primers, then second-round multiplex PCR was performed. TCRdb redid the calling of the multiplex PCR reads with MiXCR, one entry per CDR3 protein. The table lists about 390,000 distinct CDR3 sequences, about a sixth of them singletons. Sequencing was done on a sample of peripheral blood. These receptors came from an adult woman with stable Graves' hyperthyroidism.

This clonotype showed up many times. The rearrangement joins TRBV28 to TRBJ2-7, with TRBD1 matching 12 bases. Germline V gene sequence: CDR1 MDHEN, CDR2 SYDVKM. The V and J ends lost 2 bases and 4 bases, in that order; junction bases with no gene match: 3. The CDR3 has 15 amino acids. The chain's CDR3 is CASSLPGQGAYEQYF. CDR3 sequence (DNA): TGTGCCAGCAGTTTACCGGGACAGGGGGCATACGAGCAGTACTTC.

This clonotype was recorded many times. This sequence joins TRBV7-9 and TRBJ2-7; 7 positions match TRBD1. Germline lookup yields CDR1 SEHNR and CDR2 FQNEAQ (reference sequence). This CDR3 region has 14 residues. J lost 6 bases, V lost 5 bases, and 10 bases had no gene match. This chain's CDR3 is CASSPGQTSAEQYF. The CDR3 bases are TGTGCCAGCAGCCCGGGACAGACCTCGGCCGAGCAGTACTTC. Supplemented by reference TRBV7-9 and TRBJ2-7, the full variable domain reads DTGVSQNPRHKITKRGQNVTFRCDPISEHNRLYWYRQTLGQGPEFLTYFQNEAQLEKSRLLSDRFSAERPKGSFSTLEIQRTEQGDSAMYLCASSPGQTSAEQYFGPGTRLTVT.

This chain joins TRBV12-3 or TRBV12-4 and TRBJ2-2; 9 nucleotides line up with TRBD1. V was clipped by 5 bases and J by 7 bases; unmatched bases: 14. CDR3 length: 17 residues. The CDR3 bases are TGTGCCAGCAGTCCTCCCCCCCACAGGGGGCGGGTCGGGGAGCTGTTTTTT. Translating it yields CASSPPPHRGRVGELFF.

There are many counts of this clonotype. The J gene is TRBJ2-7, the V gene TRBV6-2 or TRBV6-3; possibly TRBD1 or TRBD2 for D (6 bases each). Germline values: CDR1 MNHEY, CDR2 SVGEGT. The CDR3 covers 15 residues. The ends were cut back, 6 bases at V and 6 bases at J, with 21 bases in the middle. The DNA of the CDR3 is TGTGCCAGCAGGAGAGAAACAGGGATCGGGGGCGAGCAGTACTTC. Encoded protein: CASRRETGIGGEQYF.

This sequence joins TRBV9 and TRBJ1-5; a weak D match, TRBD1 (5 bases). Per germline, CDR1 SGDLS and CDR2 YYNGEE. The CDR3 consists of 14 residues. V dropped 3 bases and J dropped 5 bases, with 12 bases sitting between them. CDR3 DNA: TGTGCCAGCAGCGGTGGGGGTTACGATCAGCCCCAGCATTTT. This gives the protein CASSGGGYDQPQHF.

This clonotype occurred a few times. The rearrangement uses TRBV4-2 and TRBJ2-2; 10 bases match TRBD2. Germline CDR1 is LGHNA and CDR2 is YNFKEQ. The CDR3 totals 16 residues. The junction had 11 bases not matched to a gene; V was cut back by 4 bases and J by 9 bases. The CDR3 DNA is TGTGCCAGCAGCCTAATCGGGGCTAGCGGGAGCCGGGAGCTGTTTTTT. Its translation: CASSLIGASGSRELFF.

This clonotype has a count of ten or more. The chain has TRBV20-1 and TRBJ2-7; D uncertain. V was pared by 0 bases and J by 0 bases, with 9 bases between. Per the germline V gene, CDR1 is DFQATT and CDR2 is SNEGSKA (reference sequence). CDR3 length equals 14 residues. The CDR3 DNA is TGCAGTGCTAGAGACTCGTTACTCTCCTACGAGCAGTACTTC. Translation: CSARDSLLSYEQYF.